This TCR beta chain derives from a study of blood T cell repertoires in COVID-19. Background on the study: The origin of the acute and convalescent COVID-19 samples was the United States, Italy and Spain.

In the original analysis: The assay estimated nucleated cells by amplifying reference gene primers. Profiled with immunoSEQ multiplex PCR; TCRdb holds only in-frame clones, not every one. The V and J calls and clone size were taken over from that table, and D and trimming were inferred from the DNA. Of 250,000 to 300,000 clones listed, roughly 93% are singletons. Per the germline V gene, CDR1 is SGDLS and CDR2 is YYNGEE. This CDR3 is built from 15 residues. The V end was cut by 0 bases, the J end by 6 bases, with 14 bases between. The rearrangement links TRBV9 to TRBJ2-3; a possible D gene is TRBD1 (6 bases). The clonotype comes from a woman aged 40 to 55 with acute COVID-19. Sequenced sample: PBMCs or T cells enriched from blood (not recorded which). DNA for the CDR3: TGTGCCAGCAGCGTAGAGGACAGCACGGGGGATACGCAGTATTTT. Its translation: CASSVEDSTGDTQYF.